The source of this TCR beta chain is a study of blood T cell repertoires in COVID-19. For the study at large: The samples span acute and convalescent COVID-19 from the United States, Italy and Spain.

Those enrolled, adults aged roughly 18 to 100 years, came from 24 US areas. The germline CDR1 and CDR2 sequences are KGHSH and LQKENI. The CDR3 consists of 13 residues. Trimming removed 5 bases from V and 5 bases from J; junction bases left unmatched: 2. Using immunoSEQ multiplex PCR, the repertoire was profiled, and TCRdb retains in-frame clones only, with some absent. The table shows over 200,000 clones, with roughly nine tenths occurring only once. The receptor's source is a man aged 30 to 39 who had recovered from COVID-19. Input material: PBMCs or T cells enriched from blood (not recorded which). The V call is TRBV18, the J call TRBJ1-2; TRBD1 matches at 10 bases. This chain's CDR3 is CASSSGQGYGYTF. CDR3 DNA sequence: TGTGCCAGCTCATCGGGACAGGGGTATGGCTACACCTTC. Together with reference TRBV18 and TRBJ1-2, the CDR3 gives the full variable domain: NAGVMQNPRHLVRRRGQEARLRCSPMKGHSHVYWYRQLPEEGLKFMVYLQKENIIDESGMPKERFSAEFPKEGPSILRIQQVVRGDSAAYFCASSSGQGYGYTFGSGTRLTVV.